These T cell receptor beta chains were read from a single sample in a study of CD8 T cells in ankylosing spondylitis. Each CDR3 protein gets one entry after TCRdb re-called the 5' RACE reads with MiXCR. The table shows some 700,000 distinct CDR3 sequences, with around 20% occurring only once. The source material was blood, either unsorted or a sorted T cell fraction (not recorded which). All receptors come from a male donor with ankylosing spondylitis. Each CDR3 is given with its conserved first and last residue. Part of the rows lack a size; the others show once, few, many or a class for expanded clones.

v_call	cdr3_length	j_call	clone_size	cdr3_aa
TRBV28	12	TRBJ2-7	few	CASREGIYEQYF
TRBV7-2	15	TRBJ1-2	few	CASSPWTGGNYGYTF
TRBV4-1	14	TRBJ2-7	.	CASSQGREYYEQYF
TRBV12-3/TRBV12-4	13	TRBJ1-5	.	CASSAKQGWPQHF
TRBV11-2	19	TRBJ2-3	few	CASSFPRRSGPISTDTQYF
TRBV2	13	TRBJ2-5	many	CASSSGARETQYF
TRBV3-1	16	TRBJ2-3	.	CASSQRLLAGTDTQYF
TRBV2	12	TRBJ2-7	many	CASSGDFYEQYF
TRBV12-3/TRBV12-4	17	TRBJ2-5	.	CASSEPPGQGRGETQYF
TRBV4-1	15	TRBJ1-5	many	CASSHSRDRDQPQHF
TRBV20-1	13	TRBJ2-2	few	CSARRGNTGELFF
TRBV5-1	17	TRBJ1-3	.	CASSLVPASLSGNTIYF
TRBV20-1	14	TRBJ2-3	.	CSATSWTASDTQYF
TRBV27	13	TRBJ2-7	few	CASKNHRDSEQYF
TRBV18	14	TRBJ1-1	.	CASSTQTGNTEAFF
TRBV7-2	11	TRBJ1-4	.	CASSFRQKLFF
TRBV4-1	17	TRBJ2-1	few	CASSQVFGGGLGNEQFF
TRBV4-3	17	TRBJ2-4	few	CASSQSLADVAKNIQYF
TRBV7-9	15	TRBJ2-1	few	CASSLAPPRHGEQFF
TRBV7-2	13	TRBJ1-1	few	CASSISRSREAFF
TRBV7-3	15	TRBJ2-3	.	CASSLKGGPTDTQYF
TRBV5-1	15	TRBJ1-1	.	CASSLGEDRGTEAFF
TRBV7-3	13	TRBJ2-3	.	CASSSQQGDTQYF
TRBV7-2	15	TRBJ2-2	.	CASSLWGRSTGELFF
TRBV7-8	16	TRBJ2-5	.	CASSFVVYRGKETQYF
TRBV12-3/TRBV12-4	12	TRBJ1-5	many	CASSSLGQPQHF
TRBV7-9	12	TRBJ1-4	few	CASRGQDEKLFF
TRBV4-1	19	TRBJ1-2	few	CASSHPSRGHLANGYGYTF
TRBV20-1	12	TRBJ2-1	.	CSASGLAGEQFF
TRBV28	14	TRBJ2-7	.	CASTPGDLSYEQYF
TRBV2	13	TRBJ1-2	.	CASCGTGAYGYTF
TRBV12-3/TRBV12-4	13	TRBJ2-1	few	CASSIDSYNEQFF
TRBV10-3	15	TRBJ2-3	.	CAIRDSGGRTDTQYF
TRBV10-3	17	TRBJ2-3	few	CAIRDTPSAGSTDTQYF
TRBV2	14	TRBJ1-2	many	CASSGEGLNYGYTF
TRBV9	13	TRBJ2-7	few	CASIRDRGTEQYF
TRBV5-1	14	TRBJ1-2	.	CASSLQSGLDGYTF
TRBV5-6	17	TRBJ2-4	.	CASSPLITQGSKNIQYF
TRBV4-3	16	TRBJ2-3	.	CASSQEVAGRSDTQYF
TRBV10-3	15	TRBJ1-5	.	CAISEGGAINQPQHF
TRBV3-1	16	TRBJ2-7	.	CASSQEASGSPYEQYF
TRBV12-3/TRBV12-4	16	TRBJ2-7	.	CASSPPGAGDSYEQYF
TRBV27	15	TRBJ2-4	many	CASTTGSLAKNIQYF
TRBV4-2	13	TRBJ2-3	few	CASSRVSTDTQYF
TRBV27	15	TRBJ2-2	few	CASSSAGGYGGELFF
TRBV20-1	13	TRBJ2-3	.	CSADRVVADTQYF
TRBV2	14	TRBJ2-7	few	CASTPTSREGEQYF
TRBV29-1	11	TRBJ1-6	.	CSASLDGALHF
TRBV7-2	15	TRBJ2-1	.	CASSPQAGLYNEQFF
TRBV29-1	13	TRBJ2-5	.	CSVSGGFGETQYF
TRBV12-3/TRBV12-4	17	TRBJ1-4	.	CASSSKDSFTTNEKLFF
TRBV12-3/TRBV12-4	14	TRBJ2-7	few	CASSPRSSGYEQYF
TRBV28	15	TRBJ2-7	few	CASSRRTGGYYEQYF
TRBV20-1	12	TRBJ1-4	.	CSARGANEKLFF
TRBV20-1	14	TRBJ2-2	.	CSARWGGGSGELFF